The entry below gives a single T cell receptor beta chain sequence along with its context. The antigen is unknown. These data originate in a study of cytomegalovirus exposure and HLA in healthy donors. Whole-study context: As an earlier analysis found, about 179 million T cells yielded some 120 million unique TCR beta sequences. Overall study results and limits: Most CMV-associated TCR beta chains were later found to appear HLA-restricted. Being productive about 90% or about 30% of the time was typical of most TCR beta V segments in an earlier analysis. Most observed TCR sequences were rare, whereas some public TCRs were detected in many donors.

Germline CDR1 is SGHDT and CDR2 is YYEEEE. Trimming pared 1 base from V and 5 bases from J, leaving 7 bases between. This CDR3 has 12 residues. PCR involved 60 Vbeta and 13 Jbeta primers. Profiling relied on immunoSEQ multiplex PCR, and the TCRdb table lists in-frame clones only, not all of them. Its table records some 62,000 clones. This TCR came from a man younger than 40 in good health and CMV-seropositive. The chain combines TRBV5-6 with TRBJ2-7; the D is unclear. Material: PBMCs. CDR3 in DNA: TGTGCCAGCAGCTTGATGAGGCACGAGCAGTACTTC. Residues: CASSLMRHEQYF.